What follows describes a single T cell receptor (beta chain). Its cognate antigen is unknown. The sample's time point: blood at routine non-recurrence follow-up after resection. Researchers sequenced whole RNA taken from tumor, nontumor lung or frozen PBMC without sorting. Via MiXCR, TCRdb re-called the 5' RACE reads, giving one row per CDR3 protein. The table records under 150,000 distinct CDR3 sequences, under 14% of them present only once. These data belong to a study of spatial heterogeneity in lung cancer. Whole-study context: The library had UMIs, and each TCR and UMI pair averaged more than ten raw reads. Study-wide results and caveats: At resection, ubiquitous expanded tumor TCRs appeared in blood more than at follow-up.

CDR1 is SGDLS, CDR2 YYNGEE, per germline. This CDR3 is 15 amino acids long. Trimming cost V 1 base and J 5 bases, with 13 bases left between them. The chain is built from TRBV9 and TRBJ2-1, with a tentative D call TRBD2 (5 bases). The input for sequencing was PBMCs, taken at follow-up. The clonotype comes from a female donor with early-stage non-small cell lung cancer. Written as DNA, the CDR3 is TGTGCCAGCAGCGTATCGGAGGCACTAAACAATGAGCAGTTCTTC. Translating gives CASSVSEALNNEQFF.